Many counts were recorded for the clone carrying this TCR beta chain. The antigen is not known. Unsorted libraries were generated from 2 million PBMCs. These cells had been stored in RNAlater at -80 C. This specimen comes from a study of neurological immune-mediated disorders. CDR3 length: 17 residues. Trimming at V came to 0 bases and at J to 0 bases, leaving 7 bases not matched to a gene. CDR1 LGHNA and CDR2 YNFKEQ come from the germline V gene. The authors produced cDNA by 5'RACE using 10-nucleotide random UMIs. TCRdb recomputed calls from the 5' RACE reads with MiXCR, one row per CDR3 protein. Of around 83,000 distinct CDR3 sequences listed, 13% to 15% were seen once; the top ten hold under 7%. Study-wide points: Private repertoires in all groups were suggested, as expanded clones shared no CDR3 amino acid sequences across subjects. The level of TCR clonal expansion was highest in patients with HTLV-1-associated myelopathy and lowest in multiple sclerosis, where it fell below the level seen in healthy controls.

This sequence was found in a woman between 50 and 59 years old in good health. Sequencing was carried out using PBMCs. This chain links TRBV4-2 with TRBJ2-7, with TRBD2 matching 8 bases. Here the CDR3 DNA reads TGTGCCAGCAGCCAAGAGTGGACGGCGGGGGGCTCCTACGAGCAGTACTTC. It translates to CASSQEWTAGGSYEQYF.